What follows are 18 T cell receptor beta chains derived from one specimen sequenced in a study of neurological immune-mediated disorders. Each CDR3 protein gets one entry after TCRdb re-called the 5' RACE reads with MiXCR. The sample has tens of thousands of distinct CDR3 sequences; over 2% are singletons. Specimen: PBMCs. The receptors were gathered from a woman between 50 and 59 years old with multiple sclerosis.

This clonotype has ten or more counts. The CDR3 is CAWSVRAGGRDTQYF. The CDR3 DNA is TGTGCCTGGAGTGTTCGAGCGGGGGGTCGGGATACGCAGTATTTT. The V and J genes are TRBV30 and TRBJ2-3, with 9 bases matching TRBD2. V dropped 0 bases and J dropped 6; count of bases not matched to a gene: 7. Germline CDR1 is GTSNPN and CDR2 is SVGIG (reference sequence). The CDR3 runs 15 residues. The complete variable domain, with remaining parts taken from reference TRBV30 and TRBJ2-3, reads SQTIHQWPATLVQPVGSPLSLECTVEGTSNPNLYWYRQAAGRGLQLLFYSVGIGQISSEVPQNLSASRPQDRQFILSSKKLLLSDSGFYLCAWSVRAGGRDTQYFGPGTRLTVL.

This clonotype was observed many times. This sequence joins TRBV20-1 and TRBJ1-1, with D maybe TRBD1 (5 bases). Germline CDR1 DFQATT, CDR2 SNEGSKA (reference sequence). Trimming shortened V by 6 bases and J by 1 base, and 15 bases separated the two germline ends. The CDR3 spans 14 residues. CDR3 coding DNA: TGCAGTGCGTCGCGGGGGGGGTCGAACACTGAAGCTTTCTTT. Its protein is CSASRGGSNTEAFF.

This clonotype was picked up many times. The CDR3 loop is CASSVATGQGSSGGAFF. Written as DNA, the CDR3 is TGTGCCAGCAGCGTAGCTACCGGACAGGGTTCCTCTGGTGGAGCTTTCTTT. J is TRBJ1-1 and V is TRBV9, with TRBD1 matching over 8 bases. The CDR3 extends over 17 amino acids. The J segment lost 10 bases and the V segment lost 0 bases, leaving 17 bases of the junction unmatched. Germline V gene data show CDR1 as SGDLS and CDR2 as YYNGEE.

In this sample, this clonotype turned up many times. This rearrangement joins TRBV5-1 to TRBJ2-4; 7 bases are shared with TRBD2. Germline trimming cut 3 bases from V and 7 bases from J; bases unmatched to any gene: 4. The CDR3 runs 13 residues. Looked up from germline, CDR1 is SGHRS and CDR2 is YFSETQ. The CDR3 DNA is TGCGCCAGCAGCTCGTTTAGCGGGAACATTCAGTACTTC. Its protein product is CASSSFSGNIQYF.

This clonotype has ten or more counts. The chain carries TRBV20-1 and TRBJ2-3, with 12 bases fitting TRBD2. Per the germline V gene, CDR1 is DFQATT and CDR2 is SNEGSKA (reference sequence). V was pared by 1 base and J by 10 bases, with 6 bases of the junction left unmatched. The length of the CDR3 is 14 residues. CDR3 in amino acids: CSARAASGRVAQYF. In DNA form, the CDR3 reads TGCAGTGCTAGAGCGGCTAGCGGGAGGGTAGCGCAGTATTTT.

The table lists this clonotype with many counts. The chain links TRBV7-2 to TRBJ2-3; D possibly corresponds to TRBD2 (7 bases). The ends were cut back, 0 bases at V and 5 bases at J, with 9 bases in the middle. This CDR3 region has 14 residues. CDR1 and CDR2 from the germline V gene are SGHTA and FQGNSA. The chain's CDR3 is CASSLAGGLDTQYF. CDR3 in DNA: TGTGCCAGCAGCTTAGCGGGGGGGCTAGATACGCAGTATTTT.

This clonotype was detected many times. This chain connects TRBV15 to TRBJ2-3, with D possibly being TRBD1 (5 bases). V lost 3 bases, J lost 6 bases, and 10 bases lay in between. CDR1 is LNHNV, CDR2 YYDKDF, per germline (reference sequence). This CDR3 comprises 13 residues. DNA for the CDR3: TGTGCCACCAGCAGTCCCTCAGGGGATACGCAGTATTTT. Protein product: CATSSPSGDTQYF.

This clonotype was detected ten times or more. The chain uses TRBV5-5 and TRBJ2-5, with TRBD1 as a possible D gene (5 bases). The length of the CDR3 is 15 residues. Between the trimmed V and J ends, which lost 0 bases and 0 bases, there was a span of 9 bases. CDR1 is SGHKS and CDR2 is YYEKEE in the germline V gene (reference sequence). The CDR3 is CASSLVQVYQETQYF. DNA of the CDR3: TGTGCCAGCAGCTTGGTACAGGTTTACCAAGAGACCCAGTACTTC.

V and J are TRBV20-1 and TRBJ2-7; D call uncertain. There are 13 residues in the CDR3. The germline V gene has CDR1 DFQATT and CDR2 SNEGSKA (reference sequence). Trimming took 2 bases from V and 5 from J, leaving 13 bases between them. In DNA, the CDR3 is TGCAGTGCTAGATCATATAGCCAGAACGAGCAGTACTTC. It specifies CSARSYSQNEQYF.

This sequence joins TRBV6-5 and TRBJ2-5; D gene unclear. The CDR3 is 12 residues long. The germline CDR1 and CDR2 sequences are MNHEY and SVGAGI. V dropped 4 bases and J dropped 4 bases, with 7 bases sitting between them. CDR3 sequence reads: CASSFTGETQYF. In DNA form, the CDR3 reads TGTGCCAGCAGTTTCACCGGAGAGACCCAGTACTTC.

The sample holds many counts of this clonotype. The chain recombines TRBV29-1 with TRBJ1-1; tentative D call: TRBD1 (5 bases). V shed 6 bases and J shed 0 bases, with 11 bases lying between them. This CDR3 contains 13 residues. Germline V CDR1 and CDR2: SQVTM, ANQGSEA. This CDR3 is CSVSGRLNTEAFF. Written as DNA, the CDR3 is TGCAGCGTATCGGGACGGTTGAACACTGAAGCTTTCTTT.

This clonotype came up many times. This chain joins TRBV2 and TRBJ2-3, with 8 bases aligning to TRBD2. V shed 9 bases and J 4 bases; nucleotides not matched to a gene: 12. This CDR3 spans 15 amino acids. From germline, CDR1 is SNHLY and CDR2 FYNNEI. CDR3 coding DNA: TGTGCCAGTTCCCTCGGGGGGGTAGGGCCAGATACGCAGTATTTT. Its protein is CASSLGGVGPDTQYF.

Only a few counts were recorded for this clonotype. J is TRBJ2-5 and V is TRBV7-8, with 9 bases that match TRBD1. Germline lookup yields CDR1 SGHVS and CDR2 FQNEAQ. The CDR3 sequence is 15 residues long. Trimming cost V 3 bases and J 4 bases; bases outside gene matches: 6. In DNA form, the CDR3 reads TGTGCCAGCAGCTTCGTATCGGGACAGGGAGAGACCCAGTACTTC. It codes for CASSFVSGQGETQYF.

This clonotype was seen ten or more times. One end of the junction varies from germline; a read error may be responsible. The chain is built from TRBV7-9 and TRBJ2-1, with D uncertain. Germline lookup yields CDR1 SEHNR and CDR2 FQNEAQ (reference sequence). CDR3 length: 11 amino acids. CDR3: CASSLDVVYWF. CDR3 nucleotide sequence: TGTGCCAGCAGCTTAGACGTAGTTTACTGGTTC.

This clonotype showed up many times. The chain has TRBV5-1 and TRBJ1-1, with 9 bases fitting TRBD1. The ends lost 4 bases at V and 2 bases at J; junction bases unmatched: 6. There are 15 residues in the CDR3. CDR1 SGHRS and CDR2 YFSETQ come from the germline V gene. CDR3 nucleotides: TGCGCCAGCAGCCTAAACAGGGGGCTTAACACTGAAGCTTTCTTT. As protein: CASSLNRGLNTEAFF.

As to this clonotype: One junction end disagrees with the germline gene, perhaps due to a read error. The chain uses TRBV6-1 and TRBJ1-5; D ambiguous. Per the germline V gene, CDR1 is MNHNS and CDR2 is SASEGT. The CDR3 extends over 15 amino acids. DNA of the CDR3: TGTGCCAGCAGTGAATGGGTCGGGAGCAATCAGCCCCAGAATTTT. Its translation: CASSEWVGSNQPQNF.

This clonotype was recorded many times. This sequence joins TRBV7-2 and TRBJ1-2, with D tentatively TRBD1 (5 bases). The CDR3 runs to 13 residues. V lost 4 bases to trimming and J lost 4 bases, with 10 bases between them. CDR1 is SGHTA and CDR2 is FQGNSA in the germline V gene. CDR3 nucleotide sequence: TGTGCCAGCAGCTCGCCGACAGTCTATGGCTACACCTTC. It encodes CASSSPTVYGYTF.

This clonotype was seen at least ten times. The chain combines TRBV24-1 with TRBJ2-1, with a tentative D call TRBD2 (6 bases). Germline CDR1 KGHDR, CDR2 SFDVKD. Trimming stripped 4 bases from V and 5 bases from J, with 11 bases between. The CDR3 is 14 residues long. The CDR3 bases are TGTGCCACCAGTGACCCTAGCGTAAACAATGAGCAGTTCTTC. Translating gives CATSDPSVNNEQFF.